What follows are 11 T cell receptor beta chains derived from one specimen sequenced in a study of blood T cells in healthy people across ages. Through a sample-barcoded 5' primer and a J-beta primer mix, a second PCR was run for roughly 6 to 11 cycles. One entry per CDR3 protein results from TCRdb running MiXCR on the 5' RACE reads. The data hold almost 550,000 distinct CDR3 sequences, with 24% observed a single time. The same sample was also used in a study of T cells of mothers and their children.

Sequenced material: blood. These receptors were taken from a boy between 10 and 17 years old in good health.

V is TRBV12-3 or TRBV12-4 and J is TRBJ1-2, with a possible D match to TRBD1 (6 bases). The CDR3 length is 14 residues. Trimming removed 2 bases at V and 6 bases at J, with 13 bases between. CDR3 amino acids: CASSLRQDRHGYTF. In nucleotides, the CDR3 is TGTGCCAGCAGTTTAAGACAGGACCGTCATGGCTACACCTTC.

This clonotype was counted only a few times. CDR3 DNA: TGTGCCAGCAGCGGGGTGTTGCAAGAGACCCAGTACTTC. As protein: CASSGVLQETQYF. V and J are TRBV7-9 and TRBJ2-5; no clear D gene. Germline V gene sequence: CDR1 SEHNR, CDR2 FQNEAQ (reference sequence). Between the trimmed V and J ends, which lost 5 bases and 2 bases, there was a span of 9 bases. The CDR3 is 13 residues long.

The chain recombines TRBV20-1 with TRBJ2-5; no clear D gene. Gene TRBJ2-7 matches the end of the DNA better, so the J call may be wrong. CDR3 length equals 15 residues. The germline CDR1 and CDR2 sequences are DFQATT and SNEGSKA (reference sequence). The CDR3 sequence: CSARDFRTASYEQYF. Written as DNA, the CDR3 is TGCAGTGCTAGAGATTTTCGGACGGCGTCCTACGAGCAGTACTTC.

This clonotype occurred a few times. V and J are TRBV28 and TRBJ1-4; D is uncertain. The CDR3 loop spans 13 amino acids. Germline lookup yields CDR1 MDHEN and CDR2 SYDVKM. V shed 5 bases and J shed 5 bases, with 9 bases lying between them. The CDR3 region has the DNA TGTGCCAGCAGTGGACGGCGAAATGAAAAACTGTTTTTT. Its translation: CASSGRRNEKLFF.

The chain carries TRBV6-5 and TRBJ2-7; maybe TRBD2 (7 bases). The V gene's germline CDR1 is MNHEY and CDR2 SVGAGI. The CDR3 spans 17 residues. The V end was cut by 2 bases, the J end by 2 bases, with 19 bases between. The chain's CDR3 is CASSYQVSRGTTYEQYF. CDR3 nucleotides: TGTGCCAGCAGTTACCAGGTTTCGCGGGGGACAACCTACGAGCAGTACTTC.

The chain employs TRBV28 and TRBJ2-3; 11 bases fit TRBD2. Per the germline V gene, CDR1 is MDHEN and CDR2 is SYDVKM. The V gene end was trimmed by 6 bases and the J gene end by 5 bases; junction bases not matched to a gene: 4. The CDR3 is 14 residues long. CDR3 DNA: TGTGCCAGCAGCGTCGGACTAGCGGGAGATACGCAGTATTTT. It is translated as CASSVGLAGDTQYF.

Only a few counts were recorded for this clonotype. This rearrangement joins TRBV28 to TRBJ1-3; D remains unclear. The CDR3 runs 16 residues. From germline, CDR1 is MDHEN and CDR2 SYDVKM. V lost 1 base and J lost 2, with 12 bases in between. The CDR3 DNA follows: TGTGCCAGCAGTTTATCGGGGAATGGTGCTGGAAACACCATATATTTT. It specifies CASSLSGNGAGNTIYF.

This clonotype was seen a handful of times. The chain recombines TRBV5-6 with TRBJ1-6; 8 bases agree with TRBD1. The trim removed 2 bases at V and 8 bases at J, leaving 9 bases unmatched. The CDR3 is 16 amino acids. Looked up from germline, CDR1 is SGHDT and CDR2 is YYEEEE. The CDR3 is CASSLDRGLQDSPLHF. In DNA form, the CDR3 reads TGTGCCAGCAGCTTAGACAGGGGTCTCCAGGATTCACCCCTCCACTTT.

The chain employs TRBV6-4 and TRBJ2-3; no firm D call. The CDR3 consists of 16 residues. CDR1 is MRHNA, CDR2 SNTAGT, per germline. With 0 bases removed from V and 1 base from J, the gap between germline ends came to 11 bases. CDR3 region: CASSDSSGRGTDTQYF. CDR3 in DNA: TGTGCCAGCAGTGACTCATCCGGCCGAGGCACAGATACGCAGTATTTT.

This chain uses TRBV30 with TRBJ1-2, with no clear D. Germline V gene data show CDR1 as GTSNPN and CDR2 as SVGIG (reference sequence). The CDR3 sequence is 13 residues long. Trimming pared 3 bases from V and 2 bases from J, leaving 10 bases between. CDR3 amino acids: CAWRKAGNYGYTF. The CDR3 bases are TGTGCCTGGAGAAAGGCGGGGAACTATGGCTACACCTTC.

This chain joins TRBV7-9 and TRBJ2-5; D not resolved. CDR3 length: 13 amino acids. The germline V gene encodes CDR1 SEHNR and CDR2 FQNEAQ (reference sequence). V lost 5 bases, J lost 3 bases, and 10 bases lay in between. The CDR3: CASSDEWEETQYF. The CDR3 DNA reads TGTGCCAGCAGCGACGAGTGGGAAGAGACCCAGTACTTC.